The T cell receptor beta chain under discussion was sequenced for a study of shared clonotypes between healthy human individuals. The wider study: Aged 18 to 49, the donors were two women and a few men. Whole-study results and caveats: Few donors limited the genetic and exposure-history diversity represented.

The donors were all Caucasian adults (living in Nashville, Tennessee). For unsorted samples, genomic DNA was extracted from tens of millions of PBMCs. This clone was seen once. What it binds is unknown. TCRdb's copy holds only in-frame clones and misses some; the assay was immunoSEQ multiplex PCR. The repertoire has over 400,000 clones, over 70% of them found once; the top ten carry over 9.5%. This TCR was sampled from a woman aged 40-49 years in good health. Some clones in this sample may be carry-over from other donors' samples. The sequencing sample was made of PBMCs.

CDR3 in DNA: TGTGCCTGGAGTGTCCACCAGGGGGCCCTGTTCTTC. Translating it yields CAWSVHQGALFF. The chain uses TRBV30 and TRBJ2-1, with 8 bases aligning to TRBD1. After removal of 0 bases from V and 15 bases from J, the junction contained 7 bases not matched to a gene. CDR1 is GTSNPN, CDR2 SVGIG, per germline (reference sequence). There are 12 residues in the CDR3.